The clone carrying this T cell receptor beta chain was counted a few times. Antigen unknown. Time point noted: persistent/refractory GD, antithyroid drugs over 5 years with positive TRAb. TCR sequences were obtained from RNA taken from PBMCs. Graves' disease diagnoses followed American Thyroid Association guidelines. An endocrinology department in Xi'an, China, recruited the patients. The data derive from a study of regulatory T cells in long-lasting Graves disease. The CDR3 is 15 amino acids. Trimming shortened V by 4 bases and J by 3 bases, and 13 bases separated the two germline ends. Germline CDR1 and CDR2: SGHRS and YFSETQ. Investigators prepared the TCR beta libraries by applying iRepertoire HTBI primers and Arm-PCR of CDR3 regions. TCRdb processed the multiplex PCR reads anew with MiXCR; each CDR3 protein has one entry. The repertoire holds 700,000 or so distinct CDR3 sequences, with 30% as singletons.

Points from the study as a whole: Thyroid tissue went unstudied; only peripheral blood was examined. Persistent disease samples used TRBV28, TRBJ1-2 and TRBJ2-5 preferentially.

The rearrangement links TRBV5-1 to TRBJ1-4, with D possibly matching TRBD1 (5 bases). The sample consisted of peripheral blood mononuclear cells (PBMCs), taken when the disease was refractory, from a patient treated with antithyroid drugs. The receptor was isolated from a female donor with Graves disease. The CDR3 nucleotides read TGCGCCAGCAGCCCTGACAGCCTAGCTAATGAAAAACTGTTTTTT. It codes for CASSPDSLANEKLFF.